These T cell receptor beta chains were read from a single sample in a study of post-analysis software for immune sequencing data. TCRdb re-analysed the PCR reads in MiXCR, keeping a single row per CDR3 protein. The data contain roughly 650,000 distinct CDR3 sequences, approximately 60% of them singletons. Sequenced: blood. The receptors come from a girl aged 2 to 10 with multiple sclerosis. Both conserved end residues are part of each CDR3. A D gene is named only where the DNA matches it firmly. A row's size may be missing; if present it is once, few, many or a size class.

>TRBV10-1|.|few|TRBJ1-1
CASSRTTTGNTEAFF
TGCGCCAGCAGTCGAACGACGACAGGGAACACTGAAGCTTTCTTT
>TRBV20-1|TRBD1|once|TRBJ1-6
CSARSQGSSYNSPLHF
TGCAGTGCTCGTTCACAGGGGAGCTCCTATAATTCACCCCTCCACTTT
>TRBV29-1|TRBD2|few|TRBJ2-3
CSVYSGGTDTQYF
TGCAGCGTATATAGCGGGGGCACAGATACGCAGTATTTT
>TRBV7-3|TRBD2|few|TRBJ2-1
CASSLKWGGEQFF
TGTGCCAGCAGCTTAAAATGGGGGGGTGAGCAGTTCTTC
>TRBV2|TRBD2|.|TRBJ2-7
CASSETASGRTYEQYF
TGTGCCAGCAGTGAGACTGCTAGCGGGAGAACCTACGAGCAGTACTTC
>TRBV5-6|.|.|TRBJ2-3
CASNLLRDELPDTQYF
TGTGCCAGCAACTTACTCCGGGACGAGCTACCGGATACGCAGTATTTT
>TRBV4-1|.|few|TRBJ1-1
CASSQPGFPEAFF
TGCGCCAGCAGCCAACCAGGGTTTCCTGAAGCTTTCTTT
>TRBV12-3/TRBV12-4|TRBD1|.|TRBJ2-4
CASSAPPGQNIQYF
TGTGCCAGCAGCGCGCCTCCGGGACAGAACATTCAGTACTTC
>TRBV5-1|TRBD2|.|TRBJ2-5
CASSTGLVPTETQYF
TGCGCCAGCAGCACAGGACTAGTACCTACAGAGACCCAGTACTTC
>TRBV29-1|.|.|TRBJ1-2
CSGGETYGHTF
TGCAGCGGAGGGGAAACCTATGGCCACACCTTC
>TRBV5-6|.|.|TRBJ1-5
CASSLGTAEGNQPQHF
TGTGCCAGCAGCTTGGGTACAGCCGAGGGCAATCAGCCCCAGCATTTT
>TRBV3-1|TRBD2|.|TRBJ2-1
CASSHSRLAGQNNEQFF
TGTGCCAGCAGCCATTCTAGACTAGCGGGGCAAAACAATGAGCAGTTCTTC
>TRBV29-1|.|once|TRBJ2-7
CSVEDLDSYEQYF
TGCAGCGTTGAAGATCTAGACAGCTACGAGCAGTACTTC
>TRBV28|.|.|TRBJ1-2
CASSLISKYGYTF
TGTGCCAGCAGCTTAATAAGCAAATATGGCTACACCTTC
>TRBV7-8|.|.|TRBJ2-6
CASSLAGGANVLTF
TGTGCCAGCAGCTTAGCAGGCGGGGCCAACGTCCTGACTTTC
>TRBV7-8|.|.|TRBJ1-1
CASSLIRGRGNTEAFF
TGTGCCAGCAGCTTAATCCGGGGGCGAGGGAACACTGAAGCTTTCTTT
>TRBV7-9|.|few|TRBJ2-3
CASSEGGDTQYF
TGTGCCAGCAGCGAGGGGGGAGATACGCAGTATTTT
>TRBV24-1|.|.|TRBJ2-5
CATRGRTGDKETQYF
TGTGCCACCAGGGGGAGGACAGGTGATAAGGAGACCCAGTACTTC
>TRBV5-5|TRBD1|.|TRBJ1-2
CASSTSGQGRGYGYTF
TGTGCCAGCAGCACATCCGGACAGGGGAGAGGGTATGGCTACACCTTC
>TRBV20-1|.|few|TRBJ2-1
CSARDIDSSDVPDEQFF
TGCAGTGCTAGAGATATTGACTCATCCGACGTACCGGATGAGCAGTTCTTC
>TRBV25-1|.|.|TRBJ1-2
CASSPAYSLYGYTF
TGTGCCAGCAGCCCGGCGTACTCACTCTATGGCTACACCTTC
>TRBV6-6|.|.|TRBJ2-3
CATRGLEGTDTQYF
TGTGCCACCCGGGGCTTAGAAGGTACAGATACGCAGTATTTT
>TRBV29-1|TRBD2|.|TRBJ2-3
CSVTLAGASTDTQYF
TGCAGCGTAACATTAGCGGGGGCTAGCACAGATACGCAGTATTTT
>TRBV18|.|.|TRBJ1-1
CASSPGVKDTEAFF
TGTGCCAGCTCACCGGGGGTTAAGGACACTGAAGCTTTCTTT
>TRBV7-3|TRBD2|few|TRBJ2-7
CASSLVGPLAGGPDDHEQYF
TGTGCCAGCAGCTTAGTCGGACCATTAGCGGGAGGGCCAGATGACCACGAGCAGTACTTC
>TRBV6-1|.|.|TRBJ2-1
CASSEGQGSKPSSYNEQFF
TGTGCCAGCAGTGAAGGGCAAGGCTCAAAACCAAGCTCCTACAATGAGCAGTTCTTC
>TRBV5-1|TRBD1|.|TRBJ1-2
CASKQGTSIYGYTF
TGCGCCAGCAAACAGGGGACCAGTATCTATGGCTACACCTTC
>TRBV5-5|TRBD2|.|TRBJ2-3
CASSYLPGGQTDTQYF
TGTGCCAGCAGCTATCTACCGGGGGGGCAGACAGATACGCAGTATTTT
>TRBV5-1|TRBD2|.|TRBJ2-1
CASSGSGRASDEQFF
TGCGCCAGCAGCGGTAGCGGGAGGGCCTCAGATGAGCAGTTCTTC
>TRBV4-2|.|.|TRBJ2-1
CASSQDGRGRNEQFF
TGTGCCAGCAGCCAAGACGGGCGGGGAAGGAATGAGCAGTTCTTC
>TRBV27|.|.|TRBJ2-6
CASSRTPGAGANVLTF
TGTGCCAGCAGCCGGACACCGGGCGCGGGGGCCAACGTCCTGACTTTC
>TRBV4-3|.|.|TRBJ2-5
CASSQQPGLSSGETQYF
TGCGCCAGCAGCCAACAACCGGGACTGTCCTCTGGGGAGACCCAGTACTTC
>TRBV25-1|.|once|TRBJ2-7
CASTPGSFYEQYF
TGTGCCAGCACCCCAGGGAGTTTCTACGAGCAGTACTTC
>TRBV7-9|TRBD2|.|TRBJ2-3
CASSWRTSGSGDTQYF
TGTGCCAGCAGCTGGCGGACTAGCGGGAGTGGAGATACGCAGTATTTT
>TRBV10-3|.|.|TRBJ1-4
CAISDVAGHEKLFF
TGTGCCATCAGTGATGTGGCAGGACATGAAAAACTGTTTTTT
>TRBV11-2|TRBD2|.|TRBJ2-1
CASSRGLAGAGEQFF
TGTGCCAGCAGCAGGGGACTAGCGGGAGCCGGTGAGCAGTTCTTC
>TRBV4-1|.|.|TRBJ2-1
CASSQDQNSGDANPYFQFF
TGCGCCAGCAGCCAAGATCAAAATTCCGGGGACGCAAACCCCTACTTTCAGTTCTTC
>TRBV4-1|TRBD2|.|TRBJ2-2
CASSQDTSGDSYTGELFF
TGCGCCAGCAGCCAAGATACTAGCGGGGATTCATACACCGGGGAGCTGTTTTTT
>TRBV9|.|few|TRBJ2-1
CASSVDLGAYNEQFF
TGTGCCAGCAGCGTGGACCTCGGGGCTTACAATGAGCAGTTCTTC
>TRBV4-3|TRBD2|.|TRBJ2-5
CASSLQRGWGETQYF
TGCGCCAGCAGCCTGCAGCGGGGTTGGGGAGAGACCCAGTACTTC
>TRBV7-2|.|.|TRBJ2-3
CASSLLTGRGKPDTQYF
TGTGCCAGCAGCTTACTCACAGGGCGGGGTAAGCCAGATACGCAGTATTTT